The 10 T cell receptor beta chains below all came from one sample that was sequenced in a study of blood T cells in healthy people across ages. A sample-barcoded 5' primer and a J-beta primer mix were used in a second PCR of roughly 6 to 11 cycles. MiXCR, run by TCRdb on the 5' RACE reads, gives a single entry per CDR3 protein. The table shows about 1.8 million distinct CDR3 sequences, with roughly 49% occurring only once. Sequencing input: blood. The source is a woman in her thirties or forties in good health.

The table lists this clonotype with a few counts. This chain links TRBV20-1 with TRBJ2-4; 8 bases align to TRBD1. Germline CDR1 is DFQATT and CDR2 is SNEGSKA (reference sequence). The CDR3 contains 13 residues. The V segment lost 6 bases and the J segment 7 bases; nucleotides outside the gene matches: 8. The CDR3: CSAPVGTGNIQYF. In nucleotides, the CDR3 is TGCAGTGCCCCGGTCGGGACAGGCAACATTCAGTACTTC.

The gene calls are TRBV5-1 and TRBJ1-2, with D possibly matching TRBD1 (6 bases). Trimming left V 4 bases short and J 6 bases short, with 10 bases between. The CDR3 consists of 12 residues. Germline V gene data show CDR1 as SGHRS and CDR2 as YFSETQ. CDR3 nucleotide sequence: TGCGCCAGCAGCACCGGGGGCCATGGCTACACCTTC. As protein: CASSTGGHGYTF.

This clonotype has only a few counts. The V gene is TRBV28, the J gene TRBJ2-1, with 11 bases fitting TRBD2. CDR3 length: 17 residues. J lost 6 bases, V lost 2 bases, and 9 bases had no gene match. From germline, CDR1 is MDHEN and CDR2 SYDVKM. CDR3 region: CASSLVAGGPRGNEQFF. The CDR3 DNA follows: TGTGCCAGCAGTTTAGTAGCGGGGGGGCCGCGGGGCAATGAGCAGTTCTTC.

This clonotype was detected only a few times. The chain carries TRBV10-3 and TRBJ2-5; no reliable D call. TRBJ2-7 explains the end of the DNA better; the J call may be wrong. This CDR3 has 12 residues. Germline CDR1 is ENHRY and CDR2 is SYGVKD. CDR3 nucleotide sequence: TGTGCCATCAGTAAGTTAAGGGACGAGCAGTACTTC. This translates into CAISKLRDEQYF.

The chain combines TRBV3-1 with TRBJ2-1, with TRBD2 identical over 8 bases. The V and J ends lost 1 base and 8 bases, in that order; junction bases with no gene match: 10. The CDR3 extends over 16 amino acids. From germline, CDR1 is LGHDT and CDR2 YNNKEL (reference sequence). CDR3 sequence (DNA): TGTGCCAGCAGCCAAGTAACGGGGGGGCCCTCGGATGAGCAGTTCTTC. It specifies CASSQVTGGPSDEQFF.

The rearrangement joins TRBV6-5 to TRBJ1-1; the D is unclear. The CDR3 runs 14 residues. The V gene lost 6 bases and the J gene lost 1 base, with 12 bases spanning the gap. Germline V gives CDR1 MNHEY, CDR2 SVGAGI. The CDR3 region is CASSLTDGNTEAFF. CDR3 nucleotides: TGTGCCAGCAGCCTAACGGACGGGAACACTGAAGCTTTCTTT.

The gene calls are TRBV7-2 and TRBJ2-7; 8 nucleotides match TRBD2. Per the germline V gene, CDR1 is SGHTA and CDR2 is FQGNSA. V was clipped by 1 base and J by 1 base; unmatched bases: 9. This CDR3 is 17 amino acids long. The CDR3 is CASSLEASGFGSYEQYF. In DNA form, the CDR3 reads TGTGCCAGCAGCTTAGAGGCTAGCGGGTTCGGGTCCTACGAGCAGTACTTC. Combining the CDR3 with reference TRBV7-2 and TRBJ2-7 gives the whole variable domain GAGVSQSPSNKVTEKGKDVELRCDPISGHTALYWYRQSLGQGLEFLIYFQGNSAPDKSGLPSDRFSAERTGGSVSTLTIQRTQQEDSAVYLCASSLEASGFGSYEQYFGPGTRLTVT.

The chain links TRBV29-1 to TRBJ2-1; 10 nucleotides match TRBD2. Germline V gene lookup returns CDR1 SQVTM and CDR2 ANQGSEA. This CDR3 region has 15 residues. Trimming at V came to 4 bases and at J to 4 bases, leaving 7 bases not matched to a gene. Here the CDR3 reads CSVGQLAGGYNEQFF. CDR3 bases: TGCAGCGTTGGTCAGTTAGCGGGGGGATACAATGAGCAGTTCTTC.

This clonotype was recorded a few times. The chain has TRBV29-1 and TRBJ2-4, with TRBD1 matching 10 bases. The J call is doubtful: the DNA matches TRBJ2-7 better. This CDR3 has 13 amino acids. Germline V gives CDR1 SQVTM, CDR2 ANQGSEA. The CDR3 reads CSVEGTGGFEQYF. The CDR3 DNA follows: TGCAGCGTTGAAGGGACAGGGGGGTTCGAGCAGTACTTC.

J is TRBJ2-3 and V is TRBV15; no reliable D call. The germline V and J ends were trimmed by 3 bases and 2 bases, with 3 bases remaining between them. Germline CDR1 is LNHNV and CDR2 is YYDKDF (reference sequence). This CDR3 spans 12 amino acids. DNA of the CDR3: TGTGCCACCAGCAGTACCACAGATACGCAGTATTTT. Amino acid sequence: CATSSTTDTQYF.